This TCR beta chain comes out of a study of T cells after yellow fever vaccination. The 5'RACE template-switching step produced TCR cDNA and added a universal primer site and UMIs. A single record per CDR3 protein comes from TCRdb applying MiXCR to the 5' RACE reads. This table has about 58,000 distinct CDR3 sequences, around 7% appearing once. Study-level points and caveats: Abundant clonotypes (contaminants from the bulk population) could be present in FACS-sorted repertoires. Re-detected after boosting: most primary clones, 95% to 98% of CD4 and about 89% of CD8. It was a small share of clonotypes that appeared in both CD4 and CD8 compartments.

Germline V lookup: CDR1 MNHEY, CDR2 SMNVEV (reference sequence). The CDR3 length is 14 residues. V shed 3 bases and J 2 bases; nucleotides not matched to a gene: 3. This clonotype was seen at least ten times. Its antigen is not known. The receptor was derived from a man younger than 30 who received the YFV17D yellow fever vaccine. This chain links TRBV27 with TRBJ2-7; 8 bases agree with TRBD1. Sequences were derived from CD8+ T cells sorted from PBMCs, sampled on the day of the first yellow fever vaccination. The CDR3 DNA sequence: TGTGCCAGCAGTTTGACAGGGGCGACCTACGAGCAGTACGTC. The encoded protein is CASSLTGATYEQYV.